This T cell receptor (beta chain) was identified during a study of cytomegalovirus exposure and HLA in healthy donors. V lost 4 bases and J 0 bases, leaving 13 bases between the germline ends. CDR1 is MNHNS and CDR2 is SASEGT in the germline V gene. This CDR3 contains 16 residues. Findings and limits, study-wide: As was reported, the classifier diagnosed cytomegalovirus status with high specificity and sensitivity. Later analysis suggested links between common viral pathogens and several top significant clusters. Beyond CMV serostatus, there was no information to go on about immune exposure. Donors were assumed by presence/absence analyses to have roughly uniform sequencing depth.

Details on this clone: Its antigen is as yet unknown.

It was with 60 Vbeta and 13 Jbeta primers that the PCR ran. TCRdb's table, derived via immunoSEQ multiplex PCR, lists solely in-frame clones and lacks some. The sample has 200,000 to 250,000 clones; approximately 70% are singletons. The specimen was PBMCs. This chain uses TRBV6-1 with TRBJ1-3; D is unclear. This TCR was recovered from a man in his forties in good health and CMV-seropositive. CDR3 in DNA: TGTGCCAGCAGTGGCCTCTGGGCCTACTCTGGAAACACCATATATTTT. It is translated as CASSGLWAYSGNTIYF.